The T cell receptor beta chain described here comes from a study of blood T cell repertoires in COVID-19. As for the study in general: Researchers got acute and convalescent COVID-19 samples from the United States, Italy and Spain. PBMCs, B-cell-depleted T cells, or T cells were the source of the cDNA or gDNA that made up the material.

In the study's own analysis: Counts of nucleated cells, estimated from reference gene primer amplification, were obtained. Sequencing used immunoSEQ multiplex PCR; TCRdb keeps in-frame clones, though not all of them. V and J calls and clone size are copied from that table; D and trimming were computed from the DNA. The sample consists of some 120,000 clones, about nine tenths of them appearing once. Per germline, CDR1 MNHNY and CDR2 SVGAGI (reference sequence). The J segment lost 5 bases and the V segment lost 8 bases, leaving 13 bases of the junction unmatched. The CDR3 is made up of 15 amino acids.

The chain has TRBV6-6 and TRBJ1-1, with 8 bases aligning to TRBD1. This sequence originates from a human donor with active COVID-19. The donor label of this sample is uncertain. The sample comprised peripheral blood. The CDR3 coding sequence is TGTGCCAGCGGCCTTTCGGGCAGGGGGCGGACTGAAGCTTTCTTT. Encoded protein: CASGLSGRGRTEAFF.